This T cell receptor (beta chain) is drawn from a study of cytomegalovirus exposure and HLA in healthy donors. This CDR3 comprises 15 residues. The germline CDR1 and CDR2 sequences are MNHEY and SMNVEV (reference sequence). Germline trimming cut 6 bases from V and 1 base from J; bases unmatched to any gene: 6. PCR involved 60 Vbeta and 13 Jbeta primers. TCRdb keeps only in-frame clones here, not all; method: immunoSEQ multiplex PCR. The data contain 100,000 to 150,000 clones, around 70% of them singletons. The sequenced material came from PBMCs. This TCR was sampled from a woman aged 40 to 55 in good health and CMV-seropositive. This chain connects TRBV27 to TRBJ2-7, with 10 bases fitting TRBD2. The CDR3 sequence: CASSRGLADSYEQYF. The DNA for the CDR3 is TGTGCCAGCAGCCGTGGACTAGCGGATTCCTACGAGCAGTACTTC.